Here is one TCR beta chain with its context. The specificity of this receptor is unknown. In total, roughly 670 healthy bone marrow donors made up the cohort. All cohort members were sampled while nominally healthy, although unrecorded immune exposures were likely present. The donor tested CMV seropositive, placing the donor among the 310 or so seropositive members of the cohort. Each donor provided a peripheral blood sample, and peripheral blood mononuclear cells were used for TCR beta sequencing. The Qiagen DNeasy Blood Extraction Kit was used to extract genomic DNA from the blood cell samples. The entry originates in a study of cytomegalovirus exposure and HLA in healthy donors (dated by TCRdb to 2015 to 2018). Describing the broader study: According to an earlier analysis of a few hundred of the donors, about 170 million T cells yielded 100 million or so unique TCR beta sequences and roughly 280 Gb of sequence data. High-throughput TCR immunosequencing, statistical association of individual TCRs with disease status, and machine learning were combined to predict cytomegalovirus infection status. To study patterns of TCR occurrence, a later analysis re-analyzed previously published TCR beta repertoires from 700 or so donors and added high-resolution HLA genotyping. The study aimed to test whether signatures of past pathogen exposure could be identified by cataloging public T cell receptors. Genome-wide SNP genotypes for about 65% of the 666 donors were used in a later genetic analysis, which treated that subset as a discovery cohort. Of the approximately 400 genotyped donors, 80% to 90% were placed in the genetic ancestry cluster associated with self-reported Caucasian donors. Typing coverage differed by locus: A, B, C, DRB1 and DQB1 were typed in about 629-640 donors, DQA1 in approximately 520, DPA1 in around 610, and DPB1 in just under 480. Using immunosequencing, the study profiled T cell repertoires from fewer than 700 subjects and related those repertoires to cytomegalovirus serostatus. In addition to the first cohort of roughly 700 subjects, a separate validation cohort of approximately 130 different subjects was used. Approximately 300 gigabases of sequencing data and around 85 million unique TCR sequences made up an early release that covered approximately 620 HLA-typed donors. Alongside the repertoire data, information on donor age, sex, ethnicity and CMV serostatus was compiled. The later analysis used no new phenotypic data to find candidate immune exposures, relying instead on TCR beta sequences and their occurrence across donors. Every repertoire in the discovery cohort had been generated on one and the same sequencing platform. A few DR-DQ haplotypes were treated as single units for association and clustering because of strong linkage in the cohort. Among some 410 genotyped donors of the cohort, an average of roughly 240,000 unique TCR beta nucleotide sequences were sequenced per donor, around a sixth of them non-productive. In an earlier analysis of roughly 600 of the donors, high-throughput TCR beta sequencing was used to judge whether each TCR beta V gene segment behaved as functional or pseudogenic. Both class I and class II loci were covered by HLA typing, at four-digit resolution. What the study reported, not specific to this receptor: A further reported finding was that TCR beta sequences accurately predicted the HLA-A and HLA-B alleles for most subjects in the first cohort. Immune exposure information for the cohort was limited to CMV serostatus. Cytomegalovirus status was reported to be diagnosed by the classifier with high specificity and sensitivity in both the original and validation cohorts. In a later genetic analysis, a missense DCLRE1C variant was associated with V-gene and J-gene trimming of TCR beta chains, and the association was replicated in an independent cohort. Correlated functional status among segregating V segments might reflect linkage disequilibrium, but an unknown experimental factor could not be ruled out. Strong co-occurrence of HLA alleles, especially DR and DQ, made assigning TCR associations to individual alleles difficult. It was suggested by the authors that the approach could potentially be generalized to other disease states and immunological phenotypes. A later analysis found that most CMV-associated TCR beta chains appeared HLA-restricted, with HLA associations seemingly driven largely by CMV exposure. Broadly in line with IMGT annotations, most TCR beta V segments showed up in productive rearrangements about 87% or about 30% of the time in an earlier analysis of approximately 640 of the donors. A later analysis reported that several top co-occurrence clusters appeared linked to parvovirus B19, influenza, CMV and Epstein-Barr virus. In vitro tests confirmed that three of the cytomegalovirus-associated TCR beta chains recognize cytomegalovirus antigens. Compared with the roughly 670-donor mean, donors in an Asian-associated ancestry cluster had fewer N-insertions in productive TCRs, according to a later genetic analysis. In a later analysis, TCR association rates were found to vary across HLA loci, with the most associated TCRs seen for DRB1 alleles and the fewest for HLA-C alleles. Because HLA typing was unavailable for some donors at each locus, only the typed subset was used in association tests. The presence/absence analyses assumed that sequencing depth was roughly uniform across donors, and that assumption may not be true. The cohort was sequenced for TCR beta chains only, and without alpha or paired-chain data the features that could be detected were limited. In a later analysis, HLA-associated TCR beta chains were found to be more clonally expanded and to have lower generation probabilities than equally common non-associated chains. While some public TCRs were present in many individuals, most TCR sequences turned up only very rarely across donors. The sequencing pipeline was judged likely to have produced a cluster of highly shared sequence variants as a technical artifact. Specific HLA alleles were associated with about 17,000 TCR beta sequences at a false discovery rate of 0.05 in a later analysis. Over 15 rarely observed V segments, including chromosome 9 orphons, were excluded from the earlier analysis of approximately 500 of the donors because counts were too low. The study gave a list of under 200 TCR beta chains associated with cytomegalovirus.

The library was produced with the immunoSEQ multiplex PCR assay. A mixture of 60 forward primers for TCR Vbeta segments and 13 reverse primers for TCR Jbeta segments was used in the multiplex PCR. A multiplex PCR assay on genomic DNA amplified the CDR3 region of rearranged TCR beta genes. The Illumina HiSeq System was used to sequence the amplified TCR beta libraries as 87-base-pair reads. On the authors' methods: A later analysis counted 75 million to 100 million unique TCR beta chains across the 550 to 800 repertoires, and roughly 10 million of these chains were shared by at least two donors. Raw reads were error-corrected and collapsed into unique sequences with a nearest-neighbor algorithm that merged closely related sequences to remove PCR and sequencing errors. CDR3 sequences were aligned to IMGT reference sequences to assign V, D and J gene segments. For a sequence to be retained, a match of at least six nucleotides to both a V gene segment and a J gene segment was required. Rearrangements were classified as productive when the CDR3 lacked stop codons and remained in frame with V and J, and all other rearrangements were classified as non-productive. Following IMGT convention, CDR3 was defined as the stretch from the second conserved V-encoded cysteine to the conserved J-encoded phenylalanine. The earlier analysis of about 620 of the donors excluded sequences that lacked an unambiguous match to a single V gene segment. An earlier analysis of 587 of the donors classified V segments as functional when productive rearrangements were above 56.7% and as segregating when the standard deviation between donors was above 5%. A statistical classification framework was built for diagnosing cytomegalovirus status from the catalog of TCR beta chain sequences. V and J gene assignment, in a later analysis, came from comparing TCR nucleotide sequences with IMGT/GENE-DB human TR gene sequences. Using the TCRdist pipeline, a later analysis assigned CDR3 sequences along with most-parsimonious VDJ recombination scenarios. In a later analysis, each TCR beta chain was defined by its CDR3 amino acid sequence together with its V-gene family, and reads lacking a unique V-gene family were excluded. As a way to deal with suspected cross-contamination and a sequencing artifact, a later analysis dropped 450 to 600 nucleotide sequences that were highly shared and had low generation probability. In a later analysis, a clonal expansion index for each public chain was calculated from normalized within-repertoire ranks of inferred template counts. A later analysis computed generation probabilities with a VDJ recombination model fitted to out-of-frame rearrangements, and checked the results against IGoR. Hypergeometric tests were used in a later analysis to score TCR-TCR, TCR-HLA and TCR-CMV co-occurrence, with a repertoire-size bias correction applied to the TCR pairs. In a later analysis, false discovery rates were estimated by permuting HLA or CMV assignments 20 times. In a later analysis, co-occurring TCRs were grouped with DBSCAN, and TCRdist sequence similarity was added when clustering was performed within HLA-allele-positive subsets. Co-occurrence clustering excluded repertoires with fewer than 30,000 or more than 120,000 public chains, plus five with anomalous nucleotide sharing. The table was pulled from immuneACCESS by TCRdb, which kept in-frame rearrangements only. Such tables lose some clones; where checked, under half of the loss comes from unresolved V genes, and the rest has no known cause. V and J calls and clone size are given by that table; D and trimming were obtained from the DNA. This sample's records show 220,000 or so clones. The ten largest clones take up roughly 1.2% of the sample.

The TCR sequence derives from a girl aged 2 to 9 in good health and CMV-seropositive. The sequenced material came from PBMCs.

The CDR3 corresponds to CASGAGGTYNEQFF. The DNA sequence reads TGCGCCAGCGGTGCGGGAGGGACCTACAATGAGCAGTTCTTC. The chain was built from TRBV10-2 and TRBJ2-1, with 9 bases aligning to TRBD2. There are 14 amino acids in the CDR3, from cysteine to phenylalanine inclusive. Just CDR3 DNA is preserved here, 42 bases in frame from base 1. The junction shows trimming of 8 bases on V and 2 bases on J, and the gene matches do not reach 4 bases of it. Via the germline V gene, CDR1 is WSHSY and CDR2 SAAADI.